This T cell receptor beta chain appears in the sequencing data of a study of Graves' ophthalmopathy and Graves' hyperthyroidism. Study findings and constraints: Clonotypes were expanded in thyroid at above 0.001 frequency, and most also appeared in blood. Researchers report that a 13-signature model separated ophthalmopathy from stable hyperthyroidism, posting almost 90% sensitivity and 75% to 84% specificity.

Certain patients, namely those with other autoimmune diseases, uncontrolled infections, pregnancy or lactation, were excluded. PBMCs were isolated by Ficoll-Paque density gradient centrifugation, using approximately 10 ml of fresh peripheral blood as the starting material. The authors amplified TCR beta CDR3 regions from RNA transcripts. A first-round RT-PCR used HTBI primers, followed by a second-round multiplex PCR. Each CDR3 protein gets one entry after TCRdb re-called the multiplex PCR reads with MiXCR. The data show 300,000 or so distinct CDR3 sequences, around a sixth seen once. This clonotype appeared many times. The antigen remains unidentified. Material for sequencing was peripheral blood. The receptor's source is an adult man with Graves' ophthalmopathy.

The CDR3 DNA follows: TGCGCCAGCAGCGAGGTACCGGGACAGGGGGTCGGGGAGCTGTTTTTT. This encodes CASSEVPGQGVGELFF. V and J are TRBV5-1 and TRBJ2-2, with TRBD1 matching 11 bases. The V gene end was trimmed by 4 bases and the J gene end by 7 bases; junction bases not matched to a gene: 9. The length of the CDR3 is 16 residues. Germline V gene data show CDR1 as SGHRS and CDR2 as YFSETQ.